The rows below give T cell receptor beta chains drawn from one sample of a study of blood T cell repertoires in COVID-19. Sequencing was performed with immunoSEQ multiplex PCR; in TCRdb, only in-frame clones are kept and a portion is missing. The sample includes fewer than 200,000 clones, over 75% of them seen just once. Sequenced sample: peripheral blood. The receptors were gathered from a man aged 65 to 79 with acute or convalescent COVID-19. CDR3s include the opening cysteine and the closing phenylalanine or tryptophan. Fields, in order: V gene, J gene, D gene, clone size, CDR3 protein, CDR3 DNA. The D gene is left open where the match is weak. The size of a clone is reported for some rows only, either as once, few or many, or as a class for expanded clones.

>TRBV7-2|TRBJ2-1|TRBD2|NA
CASSLGLAGYNEQFF
TGTGCCAGCAGCTTAGGACTAGCGGGGTACAATGAGCAGTTCTTC
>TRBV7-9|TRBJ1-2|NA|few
CASSLGARPPHGYTF
TGTGCCAGCAGCTTAGGGGCCCGCCCTCCACATGGCTACACCTTC
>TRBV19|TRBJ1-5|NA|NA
CASSIYGGSNQPQHF
TGTGCCAGTAGTATTTATGGGGGGAGCAATCAGCCCCAGCATTTT
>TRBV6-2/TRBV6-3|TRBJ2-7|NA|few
CASSRGPHPPYEQYF
TGTGCCAGCAGCCGGGGGCCCCACCCCCCTTACGAGCAGTACTTC
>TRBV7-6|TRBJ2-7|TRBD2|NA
CASSLGGSGATYEQYF
TGTGCCAGCAGCTTAGGGGGTAGCGGGGCTACCTACGAGCAGTACTTC
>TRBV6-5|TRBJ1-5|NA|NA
CASSAYQPQHF
TGTGCCAGCAGCGCGTATCAGCCCCAGCATTTT
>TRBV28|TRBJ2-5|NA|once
CASTPGDRGQETQYF
TGTGCCAGCACCCCGGGAGACCGAGGTCAAGAGACCCAGTACTTC
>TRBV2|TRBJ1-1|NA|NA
CASSENRDKEAFF
TGTGCCAGCAGTGAAAACAGGGACAAGGAAGCTTTCTTT
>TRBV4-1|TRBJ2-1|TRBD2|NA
CASSLTSGRDYEQFF
TGCGCCAGCAGCCTTACTAGCGGGAGGGACTATGAGCAGTTCTTC
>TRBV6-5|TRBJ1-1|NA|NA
CASRTAGMNTEAFF
TGTGCCAGCAGGACAGCCGGAATGAACACTGAAGCTTTCTTT
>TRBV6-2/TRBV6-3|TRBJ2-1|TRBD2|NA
CASSYSMVRYYSGSSYNEQFF
TGTGCCAGCAGTTACTCGATGGTCAGGTACTATAGCGGGAGCTCCTACAATGAGCAGTTCTTC
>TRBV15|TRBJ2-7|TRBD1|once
CATSREPTGGGYEQYF
TGTGCCACCAGCAGAGAACCGACAGGGGGCGGATACGAGCAGTACTTC
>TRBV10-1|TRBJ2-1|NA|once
CASSESWADNEQFF
TGCGCCAGCAGTGAGTCGTGGGCCGACAATGAGCAGTTCTTC
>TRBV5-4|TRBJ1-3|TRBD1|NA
CASSRQGSGNTIYF
TGTGCCAGCAGCCGACAGGGATCTGGAAACACCATATATTTT
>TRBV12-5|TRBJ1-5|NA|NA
CASGETGYDQPQHF
TGTGCTAGTGGTGAAACAGGGTACGATCAGCCCCAGCATTTT
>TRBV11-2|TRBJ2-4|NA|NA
CASTGKNIQYF
TGTGCCAGCACGGGGAAAAACATTCAGTACTTC
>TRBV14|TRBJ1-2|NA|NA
CASSPVQGMAGYTF
TGTGCCAGCAGCCCCGTACAGGGCATGGCTGGCTACACCTTC
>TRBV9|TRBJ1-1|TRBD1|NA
CASNPPTGGNTEAFF
TGTGCCAGCAACCCACCGACAGGGGGGAACACTGAAGCTTTCTTT
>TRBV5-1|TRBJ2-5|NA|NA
CASSLVSSGETQYF
TGCGCCAGCAGCCTTGTCTCTAGTGGAGAGACCCAGTACTTC
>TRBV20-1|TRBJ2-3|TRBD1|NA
CSASPTGTGDTQYF
TGCAGTGCTAGTCCGACAGGGACGGGAGATACGCAGTATTTT
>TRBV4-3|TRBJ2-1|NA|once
CASSQVAGNEQFF
TGCGCCAGCAGCCAAGTAGCCGGAAATGAGCAGTTCTTC
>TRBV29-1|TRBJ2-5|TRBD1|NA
CSVVWDRGRQETQYF
TGCAGCGTTGTGTGGGACAGGGGAAGGCAAGAGACCCAGTACTTC
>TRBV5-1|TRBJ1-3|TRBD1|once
CASSVDGQAGNTIYF
TGCGCCAGCAGCGTTGATGGACAGGCTGGAAACACCATATATTTT
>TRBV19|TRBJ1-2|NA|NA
CASSIPTGYGYTF
TGTGCCAGTAGTATACCTACAGGGTATGGCTACACCTTC
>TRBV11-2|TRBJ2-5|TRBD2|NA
CASKIAGDETQYF
TGTGCCAGCAAGATAGCGGGAGATGAGACCCAGTACTTC
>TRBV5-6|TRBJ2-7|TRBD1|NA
CASSLTGQGYEQYF
TGTGCCAGCAGCTTGACGGGACAGGGCTACGAGCAGTACTTC
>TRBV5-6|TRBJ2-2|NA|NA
CASSSEWTATGELFF
TGTGCCAGCAGTTCCGAATGGACAGCTACCGGGGAGCTGTTTTTT
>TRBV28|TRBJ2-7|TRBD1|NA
CASSPWGQNPTYEQYF
TGTGCCAGCAGTCCATGGGGACAGAACCCGACCTACGAGCAGTACTTC
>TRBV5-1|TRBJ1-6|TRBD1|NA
CASSLSGRDSNSPLHF
TGCGCCAGCAGCTTGAGTGGCCGGGACAGTAATTCACCCCTCCACTTT
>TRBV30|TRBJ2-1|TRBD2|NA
CAWSSLAGRSRANEQFF
TGTGCCTGGAGTTCCCTAGCGGGAAGATCTCGCGCAAATGAGCAGTTCTTC
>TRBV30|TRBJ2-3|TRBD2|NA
CAWSLGLGGGTDTQYF
TGTGCCTGGAGTTTGGGGCTTGGCGGGGGGACAGATACGCAGTATTTT
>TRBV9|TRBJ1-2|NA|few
CASSVDLGGNYGYTF
TGTGCCAGCAGCGTTGACCTCGGGGGGAACTATGGCTACACCTTC
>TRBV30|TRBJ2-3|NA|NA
CAWSVLDTDTQYF
TGTGCCTGGAGTGTATTGGACACGGATACGCAGTATTTT
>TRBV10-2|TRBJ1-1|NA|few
CASSEFGRSNTEAFF
TGCGCCAGCAGTGAGTTCGGCAGGTCAAACACTGAAGCTTTCTTT
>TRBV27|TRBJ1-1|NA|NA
CASSPLAGQPQMEAFF
TGTGCCAGCAGTCCATTAGCTGGACAGCCCCAGATGGAAGCTTTCTTT
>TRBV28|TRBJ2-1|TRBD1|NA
CASSGTGSAFF
TGTGCCAGCAGTGGGACAGGGTCGGCGTTCTTC
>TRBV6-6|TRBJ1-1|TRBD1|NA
CASWDGQVNTEAFF
TGTGCCAGTTGGGATGGACAGGTGAACACTGAAGCTTTCTTT
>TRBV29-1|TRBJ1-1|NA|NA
CSVVKVGDTEAFF
TGCAGCGTTGTCAAGGTCGGGGACACTGAAGCTTTCTTT
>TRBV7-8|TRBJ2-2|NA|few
CASSLVNTPHGELFF
TGTGCCAGCAGCTTAGTTAATACTCCCCACGGGGAGCTGTTTTTT
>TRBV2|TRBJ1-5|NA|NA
CASRGGGRRNQPQHF
TGTGCCAGCAGGGGGGGAGGCCGGCGCAATCAGCCCCAGCATTTT
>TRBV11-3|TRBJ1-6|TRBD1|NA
CARRQGSYNSPLHF
TGTGCCAGACGACAGGGTTCCTATAATTCACCCCTCCACTTT
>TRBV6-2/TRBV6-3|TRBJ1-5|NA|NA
CASSYEVRATSWPSGQPQHF
TGTGCCAGCAGTTACGAGGTCAGAGCTACTTCCTGGCCTTCGGGACAGCCCCAGCATTTT
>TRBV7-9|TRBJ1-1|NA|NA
CASSLGQGNWAFF
TGTGCCAGCAGCTTAGGGCAGGGGAATTGGGCTTTCTTT
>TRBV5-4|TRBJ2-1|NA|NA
CASSLSRDGNNEQFF
TGTGCCAGCAGCTTGTCCAGGGATGGGAACAATGAGCAGTTCTTC
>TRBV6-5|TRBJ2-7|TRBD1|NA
CASSSTGSYEQYF
TGTGCCAGCAGTTCGACAGGGTCCTACGAGCAGTACTTC
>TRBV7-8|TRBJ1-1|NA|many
CASSPQYGEAFF
TGTGCCAGCAGCCCACAGTACGGGGAGGCTTTCTTT
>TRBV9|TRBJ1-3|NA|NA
CASSVDGSGAGNTIYF
TGTGCCAGCAGCGTAGACGGATCCGGAGCTGGAAACACCATATATTTT
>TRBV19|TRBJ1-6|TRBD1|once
CATPMGGQPPWGSPLHF
TGTGCCACCCCCATGGGGGGACAGCCTCCCTGGGGTTCACCCCTCCACTTT
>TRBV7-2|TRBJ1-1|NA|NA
CASSLGQNTEAFF
TGTGCCAGCAGCTTAGGACAGAACACTGAAGCTTTCTTT
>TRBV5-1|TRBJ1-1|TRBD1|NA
CASSQRTGGTEAFF
TGCGCCAGCAGCCAACGGACAGGGGGTACTGAAGCTTTCTTT
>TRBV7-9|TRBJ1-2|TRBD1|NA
CASSSRNLPDRKNYGYTF
TGTGCCAGCAGCTCCAGAAACCTACCGGACAGGAAAAACTATGGCTACACCTTC
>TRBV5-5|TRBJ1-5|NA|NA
CASSSESTQGNQPQHF
TGTGCCAGCAGCTCTGAATCCACCCAGGGAAACCAGCCCCAGCATTTT
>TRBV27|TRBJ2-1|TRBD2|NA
CASSSTLLAGVPSYNEQFF
TGTGCCAGCAGTTCCACCCTCCTAGCGGGAGTTCCTTCCTACAATGAGCAGTTCTTC
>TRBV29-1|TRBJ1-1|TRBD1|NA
CSVDPTGDTEAFF
TGCAGCGTTGACCCTACAGGGGACACTGAAGCTTTCTTT
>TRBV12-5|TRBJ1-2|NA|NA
CASGLRQVGIVNYGYTF
TGTGCTAGTGGTTTGAGGCAGGTCGGTATCGTTAACTATGGCTACACCTTC